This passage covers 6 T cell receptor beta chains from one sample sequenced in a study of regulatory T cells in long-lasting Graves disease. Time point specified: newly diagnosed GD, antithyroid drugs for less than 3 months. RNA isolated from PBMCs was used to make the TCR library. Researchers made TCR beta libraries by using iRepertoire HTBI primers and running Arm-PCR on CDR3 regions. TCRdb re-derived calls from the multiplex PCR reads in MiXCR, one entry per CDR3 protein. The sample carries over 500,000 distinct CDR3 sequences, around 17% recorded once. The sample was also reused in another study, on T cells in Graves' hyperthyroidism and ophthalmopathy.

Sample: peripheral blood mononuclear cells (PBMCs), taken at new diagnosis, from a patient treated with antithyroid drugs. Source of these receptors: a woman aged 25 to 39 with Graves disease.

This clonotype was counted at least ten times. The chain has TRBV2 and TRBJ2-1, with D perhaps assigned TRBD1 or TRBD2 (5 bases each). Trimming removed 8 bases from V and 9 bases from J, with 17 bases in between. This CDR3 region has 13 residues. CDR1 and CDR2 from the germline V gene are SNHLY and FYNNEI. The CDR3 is CASRLGETSEQFF. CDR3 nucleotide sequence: TGTGCCAGCCGCTTGGGGGAGACGAGTGAGCAGTTCTTC.

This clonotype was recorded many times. The DNA for the CDR3 is TGTGCCAGCAGACAAACAGGGGGCTATAATGAGCAGTTCTTC. Protein product: CASRQTGGYNEQFF. V is TRBV25-1 and J is TRBJ2-1; 9 nucleotides match TRBD1. Germline CDR1 is MGHDK and CDR2 is SYGVNS. The V and J ends lost 6 bases and 7 bases, in that order; junction bases with no gene match: 7. The CDR3 is 14 residues long.

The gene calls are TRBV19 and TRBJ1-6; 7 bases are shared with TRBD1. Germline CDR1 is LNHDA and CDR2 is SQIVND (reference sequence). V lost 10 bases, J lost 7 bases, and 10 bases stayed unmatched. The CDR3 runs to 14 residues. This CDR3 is CATDPGQRNSPLHF. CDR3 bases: TGTGCCACTGACCCGGGACAGCGGAATTCACCCCTCCACTTT. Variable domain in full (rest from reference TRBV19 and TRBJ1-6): DGGITQSPKYLFRKEGQNVTLSCEQNLNHDAMYWYRQDPGQGLRLIYYSQIVNDFQKGDIAEGYSVSREKKESFPLTVTSAQKNPTAFYLCATDPGQRNSPLHFGNGTRLTVT.

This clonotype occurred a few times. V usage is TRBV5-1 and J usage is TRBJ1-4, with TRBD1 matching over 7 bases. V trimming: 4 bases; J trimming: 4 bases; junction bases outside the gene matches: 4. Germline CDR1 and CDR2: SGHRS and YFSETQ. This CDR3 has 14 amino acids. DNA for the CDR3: TGCGCCAGCAGCCAAACAGGGGATAATGAAAAACTGTTTTTT. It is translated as CASSQTGDNEKLFF. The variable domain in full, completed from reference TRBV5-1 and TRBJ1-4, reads KAGVTQTPRYLIKTRGQQVTLSCSPISGHRSVSWYQQTPGQGLQFLFEYFSETQRNKGNFPGRFSGRQFSNSRSEMNVSTLELGDSALYLCASSQTGDNEKLFFGSGTQLSVL.

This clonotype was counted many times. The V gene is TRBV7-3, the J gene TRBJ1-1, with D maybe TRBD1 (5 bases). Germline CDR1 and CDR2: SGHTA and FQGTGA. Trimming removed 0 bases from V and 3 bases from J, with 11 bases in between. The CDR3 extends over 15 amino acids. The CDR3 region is CASSLTRDEDTEAFF. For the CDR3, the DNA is TGTGCCAGCAGCTTAACTCGGGACGAGGACACTGAAGCTTTCTTT.

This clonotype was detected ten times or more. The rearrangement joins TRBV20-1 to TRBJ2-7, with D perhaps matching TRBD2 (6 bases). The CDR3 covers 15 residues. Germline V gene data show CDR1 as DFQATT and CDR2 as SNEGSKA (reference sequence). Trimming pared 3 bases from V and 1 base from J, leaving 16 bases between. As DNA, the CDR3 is TGCAGTGCTAGTGGAGGTGGCGGGGCGTCCTACGAGCAGTACTTC. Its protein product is CSASGGGGASYEQYF.